Shown below are 7 T cell receptor beta chains from a single sample sequenced in a study of blood T cells in healthy people across ages. It was with a sample-barcoded 5' primer and a J-beta primer mix that a second PCR of roughly 7 to 12 cycles was run. MiXCR, run by TCRdb on the 5' RACE reads, gives a single entry per CDR3 protein. The table records roughly 1,700,000 distinct CDR3 sequences, under 30% of them present only once. The sample comprised blood. Source of these receptors: a woman in her 30s in good health.

This clonotype was recorded a few times. V is TRBV5-1 and J is TRBJ1-2; tentative D call: TRBD1 (6 bases). V lost 3 bases and J 3 bases, leaving 15 bases between the germline ends. The CDR3 is made up of 15 amino acids. Germline CDR1 and CDR2: SGHRS and YFSETQ. CDR3 coding DNA: TGCGCCAGCAGCTCGGGGCCGGGACAAGACTATGGCTACACCTTC. It encodes CASSSGPGQDYGYTF.

Concerning this clonotype: A far larger clone is just one base off, so this is likely a read error. The CDR3 here is CASNLMGYEQYF. The CDR3 DNA follows: TGTGCCAGCAACTTGATGGGATACGAGCAGTACTTC. The chain has TRBV7-2 and TRBJ2-4; D is unresolved. The end of the DNA is better explained by TRBJ2-7, so the J call may be wrong. The CDR3 totals 12 residues. CDR1 SGHTA and CDR2 FQGNSA come from the germline V gene.

Points on this clonotype: Given a much more abundant clone one base away, this may be a read error. The rearrangement links TRBV4-3 to TRBJ2-7; no reliable D call. The germline gives CDR1 LGHNA, CDR2 YSLEER. This CDR3 is 14 amino acids long. The CDR3: CDSSPRPGPYEQYF. The CDR3, as DNA: TGCGACAGCAGCCCGCGCCCTGGCCCCTACGAGCAGTACTTC.

Ten or more counts support this clonotype. This CDR3 reads CASSLSGREPYEQYF. CDR3 in DNA: TGTGCCAGCAGCTTATCCGGGAGGGAGCCTTACGAGCAGTACTTC. The chain employs TRBV7-2 and TRBJ2-7; 8 bases fit TRBD2. This CDR3 is 15 amino acids long. Germline V gives CDR1 SGHTA, CDR2 FQGNSA. V lost 2 bases and J lost 4; bases outside the gene matches: 7.

With regard to this clonotype: A read error is possible here, since a much larger clone lies one base away. J is TRBJ2-1 and V is TRBV28; maybe TRBD2 (5 bases). The V gene's germline CDR1 is MDHEN and CDR2 SYDVKM. V lost 6 bases, J lost 10 bases, and 13 bases lay in between. This CDR3 is built from 12 residues. The CDR3 DNA is TGTGCCAGCAGCCTCGACTACGACGAGCAGTTCTTC. This encodes CASSLDYDEQFF.

Comment on this clonotype: Since a far larger clone is one base different, this is likely a read error. The chain employs TRBV16 and TRBJ1-2; TRBD1 is a possible D gene (6 bases). This CDR3 is built from 12 residues. Germline assignment: CDR1 KGHSY and CDR2 FQNENV. The CDR3 region is CASSQDSYDYTF. CDR3 DNA sequence: TGTGCCAGCAGCCAGGACAGCTATGACTACACCTTC.

Ten or more counts support this clonotype. J is TRBJ2-1 and V is TRBV12-3 or TRBV12-4, with 7 bases matching TRBD2. The V segment lost 2 bases and the J segment 10 bases; nucleotides outside the gene matches: 14. The CDR3 extends over 16 amino acids. The CDR3: CASSLYSRPGEGEQFF. In DNA form, the CDR3 reads TGTGCCAGCAGTTTATACTCCAGGCCGGGGGAGGGGGAGCAGTTCTTC.